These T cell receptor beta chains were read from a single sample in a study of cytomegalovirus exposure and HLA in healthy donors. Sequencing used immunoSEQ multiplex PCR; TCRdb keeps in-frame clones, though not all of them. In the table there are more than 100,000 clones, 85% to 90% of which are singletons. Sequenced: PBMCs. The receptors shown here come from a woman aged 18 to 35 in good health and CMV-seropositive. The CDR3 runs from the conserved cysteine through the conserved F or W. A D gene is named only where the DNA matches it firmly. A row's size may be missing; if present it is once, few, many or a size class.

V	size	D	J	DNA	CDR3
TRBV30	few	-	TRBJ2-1	TGTGCCTGGAGTGTTGGAGGGGTGGGCGATGAGCAGTTCTTC	CAWSVGGVGDEQFF
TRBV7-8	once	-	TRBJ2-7	TGTGCCAGCAGCTTAGCCGGCGGGACCCTCTCCTACGAGCAGTACTTC	CASSLAGGTLSYEQYF
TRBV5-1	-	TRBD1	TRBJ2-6	TGCGCCAGCCGTTCCGGGACAGGGGGAAGCCTCTCTGGGGCCAACGTCCTGACTTTC	CASRSGTGGSLSGANVLTF
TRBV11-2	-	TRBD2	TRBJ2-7	TGTGCCAGCAGCTTAACCCTCATCACTAGCGGGAGGGTCTACGAGCAGTACTTC	CASSLTLITSGRVYEQYF
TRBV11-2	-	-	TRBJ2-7	TGTGCCAGCAGCTTAGTTACTTACGAGCAGTACTTC	CASSLVTYEQYF
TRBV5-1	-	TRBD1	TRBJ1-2	TGCGCCAGCAGTGACAGGGGGCGAAATACTGGCTACACCTTC	CASSDRGRNTGYTF
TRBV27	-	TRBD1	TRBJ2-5	TGTGCCAGCAACTCAGGGGGCGCGGGTCAAGAGACCCAGTACTTC	CASNSGGAGQETQYF
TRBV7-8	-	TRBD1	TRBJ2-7	TGTGCCAGCAGCCGGGACAGGGGAAGCTCCTACGAGCAGTACTTC	CASSRDRGSSYEQYF
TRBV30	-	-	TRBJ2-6	TGTGCCTGGGGGGACTTGTACTCTGGGGCCAACGTCCTGACTTTC	CAWGDLYSGANVLTF
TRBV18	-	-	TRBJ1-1	TGTGCCAGCTCACCATCAGGCCCGGCGAACACTGAAGCTTTCTTT	CASSPSGPANTEAFF
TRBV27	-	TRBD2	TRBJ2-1	TGTGCCAGCAGTTTCATGCCTAGCGGGGGTACGGGGGGCAATGAGCAGTTCTTC	CASSFMPSGGTGGNEQFF
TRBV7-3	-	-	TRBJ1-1	TGTGCCAGCAGCTTGGGCATGAACACTGAAGCTTTCTTT	CASSLGMNTEAFF
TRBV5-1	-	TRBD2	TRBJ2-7	TGCGCCAGCTCCCGGGGGGGAGGGCCAGATACACCCTACGAGCAGTACTTC	CASSRGGGPDTPYEQYF
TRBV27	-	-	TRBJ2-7	TGTGCCAGCAGTTTAAGATCAGCCTACGAGCAGTACTTC	CASSLRSAYEQYF
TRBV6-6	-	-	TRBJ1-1	TGTGCCAGCAGCGAACAGGGAATGAACACTGAAGCTTTCTTT	CASSEQGMNTEAFF
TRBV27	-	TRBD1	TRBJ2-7	TGTGCCAGCAGTTCACGGACAGGGGGCGGGCAGTACTTC	CASSSRTGGGQYF
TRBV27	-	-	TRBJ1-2	TGTGCCAGCAGTTTAGGAGGATCGACGGGCTACACCTTC	CASSLGGSTGYTF
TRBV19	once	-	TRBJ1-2	TGTGCCAGTAGTATCCGTCAACAGATGCCCTATGGCTACACCTTC	CASSIRQQMPYGYTF
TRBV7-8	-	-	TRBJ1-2	TGTGCCAGCAGCTTAGCGCTACCAGGAAACTATGGCTACACCTTC	CASSLALPGNYGYTF